This T cell receptor beta chain was identified in a study of cytomegalovirus exposure and HLA in healthy donors. Study findings and constraints: Previous analysis showed most TCR beta V segments were productive about 90% or about 30% of the time.

PCR used 60 Vbeta primers and 13 Jbeta primers. Sequencing used immunoSEQ multiplex PCR; TCRdb keeps in-frame clones, though not all of them. The sample gives some 120,000 clones, over 70% of which show up once; 1.5% to 2% is in the top ten. Concerning this clone: Antigen unknown.

This receptor was obtained from a young woman in good health and CMV-seronegative. The sequencing sample was made of PBMCs.

DNA for the CDR3: TGTGCCAGCAGCAAAGGGGGGAGCGGGGGGGCAACAGATACGCAGTATTTT. Encoded protein: CASSKGGSGGATDTQYF. The rearrangement uses TRBV4-2 and TRBJ2-3, with 10 positions matching TRBD2. CDR3 length equals 17 residues. V gave up 5 bases and J gave up 3 bases; unmatched junction bases: 11. From germline, CDR1 is LGHNA and CDR2 YNFKEQ.